This TCR beta chain was recorded in a study of T cell repertoires in cytomegalovirus infection. On this clonotype: What it binds is not known. An end of the junction differs from the germline gene, which may be a read error.

Using its own MiXCR run on the reads, TCRdb lists one record per CDR3 protein. The table records a few hundred thousand distinct CDR3 sequences, around two fifths of them present only once. This CDR3 has 13 amino acids. Looked up from germline, CDR1 is SQVTM and CDR2 is ANQGSEA. The rearrangement links TRBV29-1 to TRBJ2-1; 9 bases are shared with TRBD2. Sequencing used cultured PBMCs, obtained from culture after CMV antigen stimulation. The TCR was taken from a human donor in good health (CMV status not recorded). Some clones in this sample may be carry-over from other donors' samples. The CDR3 sequence: CSAEAGGNNEQFF. CDR3 nucleotide sequence: TGCAGCGCTGAAGCGGGAGGTAACAATGAGCAGTTCTTC.